Presented here are 15 T cell receptor beta chains from one specimen sequenced in a study of tumor and adjacent non-tumor tissue in lung cancer. A modified ARM-PCR protocol with three rounds of nested PCR amplified TCRbeta. TCRdb reprocessed the multiplex PCR reads with MiXCR, giving one entry per CDR3 protein. The table lists approximately 100,000 distinct CDR3 sequences, 60% to 65% of them singletons. No cell sorting was done before RNA was extracted from the tissue. The normal lung tissue was taken more than 3 cm from the tumor edge. The sequencing sample was made of distant non-tumor lung tissue. All receptors come from a man aged 60 to 75 with non-small cell lung cancer.

This clonotype was counted ten times or more. This rearrangement joins TRBV20-1 to TRBJ2-3; D gene unclear. Germline V gene sequence: CDR1 DFQATT, CDR2 SNEGSKA (reference sequence). V lost 3 bases and J 10 bases, leaving 11 bases between the germline ends. The length of the CDR3 is 11 residues. The CDR3 DNA is TGCAGTGCTAGGTCCGGAGAGGCGCAGTATTTT. Its translation is CSARSGEAQYF.

A note on this clonotype: A single base separates this from a much larger clone, so it may be a read error. This rearrangement joins TRBV28 to TRBJ2-1; D is possibly TRBD2 (6 bases). The CDR3 covers 15 residues. Germline CDR1 and CDR2: MDHEN and SYDVKM. CDR3 nucleotides: TGTGTCAGCAGTGGAACCGGGACTGGGTACAATGAGCAGTTCTTC. Translation gives CVSSGTGTGYNEQFF. Variable domain in full (rest from reference TRBV28 and TRBJ2-1): DVKVTQSSRYLVKRTGEKVFLECVQDMDHENMFWYRQDPGLGLRLIYFSYDVKMKEKGDIPEGYSVSREKKERFSLILESASTNQTSMYLCVSSGTGTGYNEQFFGPGTRLTVL.

This clonotype was picked up many times. This rearrangement joins TRBV29-1 to TRBJ2-1; tentatively, D is TRBD1 or TRBD2 (6 bases each). The CDR3 has 13 residues. Germline CDR1 SQVTM, CDR2 ANQGSEA. Trimming took off 7 bases at V and 7 bases at J, with 17 bases between the two ends. CDR3 sequence (DNA): TGCAGCGCGCAAAGGGGGGCGAGTAATGAGCAGTTCTTC. It specifies CSAQRGASNEQFF.

Regarding this clonotype: This CDR3 fails to terminate in the conserved phenylalanine or tryptophan, so it likely reflects a read error. CDR3 DNA: TGTGCATGGAACTTTGGGATACCTGAAGCTTTCTCT. Its protein is CAWNFGIPEAFS. J is TRBJ1-1 and V is TRBV30; the D is unclear. The CDR3 has 12 amino acids. Per germline, CDR1 GTSNPN and CDR2 SVGIG (reference sequence).

In the case of this clonotype: Given a much more abundant clone one base away, this may be a read error. J is TRBJ2-7 and V is TRBV5-6; weak D call: TRBD2 (6 bases). V lost 1 base and J lost 9, with 20 bases in between. The CDR3 contains 15 residues. Germline-derived CDR1 and CDR2 are SGHDT and YYEEEE. The CDR3 nucleotides are TGTGCCAGCAGCTTGTCGCCTAGCGTGATCTCTCGGCAGTACTTC. Protein: CASSLSPSVISRQYF.

This clonotype was seen only a few times. The chain is built from TRBV6-2 or TRBV6-3 and TRBJ2-3, with TRBD1 as a possible D gene (6 bases). With 4 bases removed from V and 5 bases from J, the gap between germline ends came to 16 bases. CDR1 is MNHEY and CDR2 is SVGEGT in the germline V gene. The CDR3 is 15 residues long. The CDR3 bases are TGTGCCAGCAGTTCCTCACCGGACAGCGGAGATACGCAGTATTTT. This codes for CASSSSPDSGDTQYF.

This rearrangement joins TRBV21-1 to TRBJ2-1; no check of the table's D call, TRBD2, against the DNA was made. TRBV21-1 is a recognized pseudogene. This CDR3 contains 19 residues. The CDR3 protein is CASSDGLVGVGRRYNEQFF. In DNA, the CDR3 is TGTGCCAGCAGTGACGGACTAGTGGGAGTCGGTAGGCGCTACAATGAGCAGTTCTTC.

Worth noting for this clonotype: A read error may produce the germline difference seen at one junction end. The CDR3 reads CSVELGLEGLAGLAAYNGQFF. The CDR3 DNA reads TGCAGCGTTGAATTAGGTTTGGAAGGTCTAGCGGGACTAGCGGCCTACAATGGGCAGTTCTTC. The chain combines TRBV29-1 with TRBJ2-1; 11 bases agree with TRBD2. Germline loops: CDR1 SQVTM, CDR2 ANQGSEA. CDR3 size: 21 residues.

Comment on this clonotype: Just one base apart from a much larger clone, this may be a read error. The rearrangement links TRBV4-2 to TRBJ2-3; 10 bases line up with TRBD2. This CDR3 has 16 amino acids. CDR1 and CDR2 (germline): LGHNA, YNFKEQ. CDR3 DNA: TGTGCCAGCGGCCAAGCCGGTAGCGGGGGGTCGGATACGCAGTATTTT. As protein: CASGQAGSGGSDTQYF.

In regard to this clonotype: One end of the junction does not line up with germline, which may come from a read error. The rearrangement uses TRBV29-1 and TRBJ2-2, with D possibly being TRBD1 or TRBD2 (5 bases each). The V gene's germline CDR1 is SQVTM and CDR2 ANQGSEA. CDR3 length: 13 amino acids. The CDR3 bases are TGCGGCGTTGATCCTGGTAGGGCCAGGGAGCCGTTTTTT. Protein sequence: CGVDPGRAREPFF.

Details on this clonotype: A much larger clone differs by one base, so this may be a read error. V gene TRBV30 combines with J gene TRBJ2-7; tentative D call: TRBD1 (6 bases). Per the germline V gene, CDR1 is GTSNPN and CDR2 is SVGIG (reference sequence). V lost 7 bases and J lost 2, with 12 bases in between. The CDR3 extends over 12 amino acids. For the CDR3, the DNA is TGTGCCTTGGGCAGGGGAACCTACGAGCAGTACTTC. Translating gives CALGRGTYEQYF. The whole variable domain, remainder taken from reference TRBV30 and TRBJ2-7, is SQTIHQWPATLVQPVGSPLSLECTVEGTSNPNLYWYRQAAGRGLQLLFYSVGIGQISSEVPQNLSASRPQDRQFILSSKKLLLSDSGFYLCALGRGTYEQYFGPGTRLTVT.

Regarding this clonotype: A read error may be the cause here, since a much bigger clone is one base away. Likely a read error: the CDR3 ends without its conserved phenylalanine or tryptophan. This chain uses TRBV4-3 with TRBJ2-5, with 10 bases lining up with TRBD2. The V and J ends lost 3 bases and 4 bases, in that order; junction bases with no gene match: 8. The germline V gene has CDR1 LGHNA and CDR2 YSLEER. CDR3 length: 16 residues. The CDR3 DNA is TGCGCCAGCAGCCACGATGGGAGCGGGAGGGCAGAGACCCAGTACCTC. Amino acid sequence: CASSHDGSGRAETQYL.

As to this clonotype: A much larger clone lies one base from this, so it may be a read error. The chain links TRBV6-5 to TRBJ1-1; 7 bases are a match to TRBD1. This CDR3 region has 13 residues. Germline V CDR1 and CDR2: MNHEY, SVGAGI. The CDR3 sequence is CASSRHGQAEALF. The CDR3 DNA is TGTGCCAGCAGCCGTCACGGACAGGCCGAAGCTCTCTTT.

This clonotype was counted at least ten times. The chain carries TRBV6-2 or TRBV6-3 and TRBJ2-1; 8 bases map to TRBD2. The CDR3 contains 15 residues. Germline V gives CDR1 MNHEY, CDR2 SVGEGT. V lost 6 bases and J lost 5; bases outside the gene matches: 9. DNA of the CDR3: TGTGCCAGCAGCTCCCCGGGAGGGCCAGACAATGAGCAGTTCTTC. Protein: CASSSPGGPDNEQFF.

This clonotype was recorded at least ten times. This sequence joins TRBV5-5 and TRBJ2-3, with D uncertain. The CDR3 length is 14 residues. CDR1 and CDR2 from the germline V gene are SGHKS and YYEKEE (reference sequence). Deletions cut 0 bases from V and 2 bases from J, with 7 bases between. The CDR3 DNA reads as TGTGCCAGCAGCTTGGAGGCGGACACAGATACGCAGTATTTT. Protein sequence: CASSLEADTDTQYF.